Below, 19 T cell receptor beta chains from the same sample are listed, as sequenced in a study of cytomegalovirus exposure and HLA in healthy donors. PCR was performed using 60 Vbeta and 13 Jbeta primers. The repertoire was sequenced with immunoSEQ multiplex PCR; TCRdb's copy has only in-frame clones and lacks some. The sample records some 180,000 clones, 60% to 85% being singletons. Sequenced input: PBMCs. These receptor sequences come from a man between 18 and 35 years old in good health and CMV-seronegative.

This chain links TRBV9 with TRBJ1-2; TRBD1 matches at 10 bases. This CDR3 contains 19 residues. V shed 4 bases and J 3 bases; nucleotides not matched to a gene: 18. Germline lookup yields CDR1 SGDLS and CDR2 YYNGEE. The CDR3 nucleotides are TGTGCCAGCAGCCGTAGCTCTGATATCGACAGGGGGCAGGACTATGGCTACACCTTC. The encoded protein is CASSRSSDIDRGQDYGYTF. The full variable domain, completed using reference TRBV9 and TRBJ1-2, is DSGVTQTPKHLITATGQRVTLRCSPRSGDLSVYWYQQSLDQGLQFLIQYYNGEERAKGNILERFSAQQFPDLHSELNLSSLELGDSALYFCASSRSSDIDRGQDYGYTFGSGTRLTVV.

This clone was found once. This chain uses TRBV9 with TRBJ2-3, with TRBD2 matching over 8 bases. Germline CDR1 is SGDLS and CDR2 is YYNGEE. V was clipped by 4 bases and J by 0 bases; unmatched bases: 13. The CDR3 is 18 amino acids. CDR3 residues: CASSPRSGRGESTDTQYF. Here the CDR3 DNA reads TGTGCCAGCAGCCCTCGATCCGGGCGGGGGGAAAGCACAGATACGCAGTATTTT.

The V and J genes are TRBV28 and TRBJ2-7, with 7 bases fitting TRBD1. J was trimmed by 4 bases and V by 3 bases; bases with no gene match: 6. The CDR3 spans 14 residues. Germline V CDR1 and CDR2: MDHEN, SYDVKM. The CDR3 DNA is TGTGCCAGCAGTTTTCCCGGGACAGATTACGAGCAGTACTTC. Its translation is CASSFPGTDYEQYF. Full variable domain (rest looked up from reference TRBV28 and TRBJ2-7): DVKVTQSSRYLVKRTGEKVFLECVQDMDHENMFWYRQDPGLGLRLIYFSYDVKMKEKGDIPEGYSVSREKKERFSLILESASTNQTSMYLCASSFPGTDYEQYFGPGTRLTVT.

In DNA form, the CDR3 reads TGTGCCAGCAGTTTATGGCTAGGGGGCACCGGGGAGCTGTTTTTT. This sequence encodes CASSLWLGGTGELFF. The rearrangement uses TRBV28 and TRBJ2-2, with D possibly being TRBD1 (6 bases). The CDR3 runs 15 residues. Per the germline V gene, CDR1 is MDHEN and CDR2 is SYDVKM. V lost 0 bases and J 4 bases, leaving 9 bases between the germline ends.

The rearrangement joins TRBV7-2 to TRBJ2-7, with TRBD1 matching over 7 bases. Trimming cost V 5 bases and J 9 bases; bases outside gene matches: 10. The germline CDR1 and CDR2 sequences are SGHTA and FQGNSA. This CDR3 comprises 13 residues. In DNA form, the CDR3 reads TGTGCCAGCAGCCCTTGGACAGGCCTGGGGCAGTACTTC. It encodes CASSPWTGLGQYF. The whole variable domain, filled in from reference TRBV7-2 and TRBJ2-7, reads GAGVSQSPSNKVTEKGKDVELRCDPISGHTALYWYRQSLGQGLEFLIYFQGNSAPDKSGLPSDRFSAERTGGSVSTLTIQRTQQEDSAVYLCASSPWTGLGQYFGPGTRLTVT.

This clone came up once. The J gene is TRBJ2-3, the V gene TRBV4-1, with D possibly TRBD2 on 6 matching bases. The germline gives CDR1 MGHRA, CDR2 YSYEKL. The CDR3 extends over 16 amino acids. Deletions cut 0 bases from V and 0 bases from J, with 10 bases between. The CDR3 sequence: CASSQDIGGSTDTQYF. The DNA of the CDR3 is TGCGCCAGCAGCCAAGATATCGGGGGAAGCACAGATACGCAGTATTTT.

This clone was recorded only once. The chain recombines TRBV7-9 with TRBJ2-7; D might be TRBD2 (6 bases). CDR3 length equals 15 residues. CDR1 is SEHNR, CDR2 FQNEAQ, per germline (reference sequence). Trimming left V 7 bases short and J 1 base short, with 17 bases between. The CDR3 DNA follows: TGTGCCAGCACCACAGGTGAGGGAGGTTCCTACGAGCAGTACTTC. Amino acid sequence: CASTTGEGGSYEQYF.

The genes are TRBV7-2 and TRBJ1-1, with 7 bases identical to TRBD1. This CDR3 is built from 13 residues. J gave up 6 bases and V 1 base, and 2 bases lay outside the gene matches. The germline gives CDR1 SGHTA, CDR2 FQGNSA. DNA for the CDR3: TGTGCCAGCAGCTTAGTCCAGGGGGCTGAAGCTTTCTTT. This encodes CASSLVQGAEAFF.

The chain uses TRBV10-3 and TRBJ2-2; D unclear. The V and J ends lost 0 bases and 5 bases respectively, with 7 bases between them. Germline lookup yields CDR1 ENHRY and CDR2 SYGVKD. The CDR3 extends over 14 amino acids. The CDR3 region is CAISESPQTGELFF. The CDR3 DNA sequence: TGTGCCATCAGTGAGTCCCCGCAGACCGGGGAGCTGTTTTTT.

The chain recombines TRBV28 with TRBJ1-5; D uncertain. V was pared by 4 bases and J by 11 bases, with 12 bases between. CDR1 MDHEN and CDR2 SYDVKM come from the germline V gene. CDR3 length: 12 amino acids. DNA for the CDR3: TGTGCCAGCAGTTACAACCCAGGTTCCCAGCATTTT. Protein sequence: CASSYNPGSQHF.

This CDR3 is CASRAGLDTGELFF. The CDR3 region has the DNA TGCGCCAGCAGGGCGGGACTCGACACCGGGGAGCTGTTTTTT. The rearrangement uses TRBV5-1 and TRBJ2-2, with D possibly TRBD2 on 6 matching bases. Trimming took off 5 bases at V and 3 bases at J, with 11 bases between the two ends. Germline V gene lookup returns CDR1 SGHRS and CDR2 YFSETQ. The CDR3 length is 14 residues.

In its sample, this clone was seen a few times. In nucleotides, the CDR3 is TGTGCCAGCAGCTTCGACCGACGAAGGACAGGGGGTGTTGGAGAGCAGTACTTC. Translating gives CASSFDRRRTGGVGEQYF. The rearrangement uses TRBV7-9 and TRBJ2-5; 10 bases map to TRBD1. From germline, CDR1 is SEHNR and CDR2 FQNEAQ (reference sequence). Trimming cost V 3 bases and J 11 bases; bases outside gene matches: 21. This CDR3 has 18 amino acids.

The chain recombines TRBV7-3 with TRBJ2-1, with 10 bases identical to TRBD2. The CDR3 consists of 17 residues. Trimming removed 4 bases from V and 3 bases from J; junction bases left unmatched: 9. Germline V CDR1 and CDR2: SGHTA, FQGTGA. CDR3 sequence: CASSSPGLAGDYNEQFF. CDR3 coding DNA: TGTGCCAGCAGCTCCCCGGGGCTAGCGGGGGACTACAATGAGCAGTTCTTC.

The rearrangement links TRBV14 to TRBJ1-5; 9 bases align to TRBD1. The CDR3 loop spans 14 amino acids. The V gene's germline CDR1 is SGHDN and CDR2 FVKESK. After removal of 6 bases from V and 7 bases from J, the junction contained 7 bases not matched to a gene. The chain's CDR3 is CASRLDRGRQPQHF. As DNA, the CDR3 is TGTGCCAGCAGATTAGACAGGGGGAGACAGCCCCAGCATTTT.

This clone was seen a few times. The chain joins TRBV7-2 to TRBJ2-1; 9 nucleotides align to TRBD1. CDR3 length equals 16 residues. V shed 2 bases and J 10 bases; nucleotides not matched to a gene: 12. Germline V gene sequence: CDR1 SGHTA, CDR2 FQGNSA. The CDR3 is CASSLYRGQGVGEQFF. The CDR3 coding sequence is TGTGCCAGCAGCTTATACCGGGGACAGGGAGTTGGGGAGCAGTTCTTC.

The chain has TRBV29-1 and TRBJ1-2; TRBD1 is a possible D gene (5 bases). The CDR3 totals 12 residues. Trimming removed 3 bases from V and 5 bases from J, with 10 bases in between. CDR1 and CDR2 from the germline V gene are SQVTM and ANQGSEA. CDR3 residues: CSVESGGYGYTF. CDR3 nucleotide sequence: TGCAGCGTTGAGTCGGGGGGATATGGCTACACCTTC.

The chain is built from TRBV7-9 and TRBJ1-4; TRBD1 aligns across 11 bases. CDR3 size: 15 residues. V trimming: 2 bases; J trimming: 7 bases; junction bases outside the gene matches: 3. Germline V gene lookup returns CDR1 SEHNR and CDR2 FQNEAQ (reference sequence). The CDR3 DNA reads as TGTGCCAGCAGCTTATCCGGACAGGGGGCTGAAAAACTGTTTTTT. Protein product: CASSLSGQGAEKLFF.

The chain carries TRBV14 and TRBJ1-1; the D gene is possibly TRBD1 (6 bases). V lost 4 bases to trimming and J lost 1 base, with 7 bases between them. This CDR3 has 13 residues. Per germline, CDR1 SGHDN and CDR2 FVKESK. The CDR3 nucleotides are TGTGCCAGCAGCCTCAGGGGGAACACTGAAGCTTTCTTT. It codes for CASSLRGNTEAFF.

The chain recombines TRBV10-2 with TRBJ1-3, with D maybe TRBD1 (6 bases). Trimming removed 6 bases from V and 0 bases from J, with 18 bases in between. The CDR3 is 17 amino acids. Looked up from germline, CDR1 is WSHSY and CDR2 is SAAADI. The CDR3 nucleotides are TGCGCCAGCAGGGGTCCCGGACAGCGCTACTCTGGAAACACCATATATTTT. It is translated as CASRGPGQRYSGNTIYF.